Each of the 30 T cell receptor beta chains below was sequenced from the same sample in a study of response to subunit inactivated influenza vaccine (dated by TCRdb to 2016 to 2018). To prepare the library, RT-PCR was applied. TCRdb names Illumina HiSeq 2500 as the instrument used. In-frame beta chains were kept once TCRdb had trimmed the public reads at Q25 with fastp and called clones with MiXCR. Each CDR3 protein appears once, grouped with its most common genes and DNA. The sample table shows about 480,000 distinct CDR3 sequences, and roughly 13% are seen once. The ten largest clonotypes hold around 13% of the sample. Per the publication, the time point label means: around 42 days after influenza vaccine administration. The source was PBMCs from blood, collected about 40 days after vaccination. Receptors originate from a man aged 50-60 years who received an inactivated influenza vaccine. Donor details come from another sample of the same person, matched by shared clones.

This clonotype has just a few counts. The V gene is TRBV2, the J gene TRBJ2-5; 8 bases map to TRBD1. The germline CDR1 and CDR2 sequences are SNHLY and FYNNEI. V was pared by 7 bases and J by 13 bases, with 20 bases of the junction left unmatched. This CDR3 contains 15 residues. The CDR3 bases are TGTGCCAGCAAAAGAATAGACAGGGGCGCCCTGCCCCCGTACTTC. Translation gives CASKRIDRGALPPYF.

The CDR3 is CSVADRRHNEQFF. In nucleotides, the CDR3 is TGCAGCGTTGCGGACAGGAGACACAATGAGCAGTTCTTC. The genes are TRBV29-1 and TRBJ2-1, with TRBD1 identical over 7 bases. The CDR3 consists of 13 residues. CDR1 and CDR2 from the germline V gene are SQVTM and ANQGSEA. V was clipped by 4 bases and J by 5 bases; unmatched bases: 5.

In its sample, this clonotype was seen many times. The V and J genes are TRBV5-1 and TRBJ2-1, with 10 positions matching TRBD1. The germline V gene encodes CDR1 SGHRS and CDR2 YFSETQ. With V trimmed by 2 bases and J by 6 bases, 5 bases remained unmatched. This CDR3 spans 15 amino acids. Here the CDR3 reads CASSFWDRGGNEQFF. In DNA, the CDR3 is TGCGCCAGCAGCTTTTGGGACAGGGGAGGCAATGAGCAGTTCTTC.

This clonotype has only a few counts. The V call is TRBV20-1, the J call TRBJ1-6; 7 positions match TRBD1. CDR3 length equals 15 residues. Germline CDR1 and CDR2: DFQATT and SNEGSKA (reference sequence). Trimming removed 4 bases from V and 6 bases from J; junction bases left unmatched: 9. As DNA, the CDR3 is TGCAGTGCTAATTACGTGGGACAGCCTAATTCACCCCTCCACTTT. As protein: CSANYVGQPNSPLHF.

At least ten counts were recorded for this clonotype. The chain employs TRBV29-1 and TRBJ1-1; 7 bases are a match to TRBD1. V shed 4 bases, J shed 5 bases, and the junction held 4 bases outside the gene matches. Germline loops: CDR1 SQVTM, CDR2 ANQGSEA. This CDR3 region has 12 residues. CDR3: CSVGGGRTEAFF. The CDR3 bases are TGCAGCGTTGGAGGGGGCAGGACTGAAGCTTTCTTT.

J is TRBJ2-1 and V is TRBV12-3 or TRBV12-4; D is possibly TRBD1 or TRBD2 (5 bases each). Between the trimmed V and J ends, which lost 5 bases and 8 bases, there was a span of 22 bases. The CDR3 loop spans 16 amino acids. The CDR3, as DNA: TGTGCCAGCAGTAGCGATCCCAGGGCCCGGCGGGATGAGCAGTTCTTC. As protein: CASSSDPRARRDEQFF.

The V gene is TRBV29-1, the J gene TRBJ1-4, with D uncertain. Germline V gene data show CDR1 as SQVTM and CDR2 as ANQGSEA. The CDR3 contains 13 residues. Trimming left V 5 bases short and J 2 bases short, with 9 bases between. The CDR3 DNA follows: TGCAGCGTTCTCCAGGAGACTAATGAAAAACTGTTTTTT. It yields the protein CSVLQETNEKLFF.

A few counts support this clonotype. The rearrangement uses TRBV6-2 or TRBV6-3 and TRBJ1-1, with D unclear. The V gene's germline CDR1 is MNHEY and CDR2 SVGEGT. V was cut by 0 bases and J by 0 bases, with 8 bases left in between. The CDR3 is made up of 15 amino acids. CDR3 nucleotides: TGTGCCAGCAGTTACTCGAACAGTATGAACACTGAAGCTTTCTTT. This encodes CASSYSNSMNTEAFF.

This clonotype showed up just a few times. The genes are TRBV12-3 or TRBV12-4 and TRBJ2-3; weak D call: TRBD2 (7 bases). This CDR3 comprises 15 residues. V shed 4 bases and J shed 5 bases, with 16 bases lying between them. The CDR3 DNA sequence: TGTGCCAGCAGTTATCTTGGGGGGGCAAGAGATACGCAGTATTTT. Translating gives CASSYLGGARDTQYF.

The chain is built from TRBV3-1 and TRBJ1-1, with TRBD1 matching over 7 bases. The V segment lost 1 base and the J segment 7 bases; nucleotides outside the gene matches: 9. CDR1 LGHDT and CDR2 YNNKEL come from the germline V gene (reference sequence). The CDR3 contains 15 residues. CDR3 DNA: TGTGCCAGCAGCCAAGTGTCCAGGGGGGTCAGTGAAGCTTTCTTT. Amino acids: CASSQVSRGVSEAFF.

This clonotype appeared a few times. The chain combines TRBV4-3 with TRBJ1-4, with D hard to call. Germline CDR1 LGHNA, CDR2 YSLEER. The CDR3 extends over 18 amino acids. Trimming took 0 bases from V and 0 from J, leaving 14 bases between them. This CDR3 is CASSQDLNSETTNEKLFF. The DNA of the CDR3 is TGCGCCAGCAGCCAAGATCTGAACAGCGAGACAACTAATGAAAAACTGTTTTTT.

With regard to this clonotype: One end of the junction varies from germline; a read error may be responsible. The rearrangement links TRBV5-4 to TRBJ1-1; the D is unclear. The CDR3 sequence is 16 residues long. Germline V gene lookup returns CDR1 SGHNT and CDR2 YYREEE (reference sequence). The CDR3 region has the DNA TGTGCCAACAGCTTGGTCGTCGGCAGAATGAACACTGAAGCTTTCTTT. It specifies CANSLVVGRMNTEAFF.

Points on this clonotype: A much larger clone is a single base away; this may be a read error. This chain connects TRBV6-1 to TRBJ2-2; tentative D call: TRBD1 (6 bases). V was clipped by 7 bases and J by 0 bases, with 12 bases between them. From germline, CDR1 is MNHNS and CDR2 SASEGT. The CDR3 is 15 residues long. This chain's CDR3 is CASNGTRSNTGELFF. The CDR3 bases are TGTGCCAGCAATGGGACACGCTCGAACACCGGGGAGCTGTTTTTT.

The chain carries TRBV3-1 and TRBJ2-1; D is uncertain. The germline CDR1 and CDR2 sequences are LGHDT and YNNKEL (reference sequence). V was clipped by 4 bases and J by 0 bases, with 10 bases between them. The CDR3 is made up of 15 amino acids. Here the CDR3 DNA reads TGTGCCAGCAGCCCGGCTTTTAGCTCCTACAATGAGCAGTTCTTC. Translating gives CASSPAFSSYNEQFF.

The chain combines TRBV20-1 with TRBJ2-5; D not resolved. CDR3 size: 15 residues. Trimming left V 2 bases short and J 2 bases short, with 15 bases between. Germline loops: CDR1 DFQATT, CDR2 SNEGSKA (reference sequence). The CDR3 loop is CSARSAVDPQETQYF. As DNA, the CDR3 is TGCAGTGCTAGAAGCGCAGTGGATCCTCAAGAGACCCAGTACTTC.

This clonotype came up many times. V usage is TRBV7-2 and J usage is TRBJ1-2, with D perhaps matching TRBD1 (6 bases). From germline, CDR1 is SGHTA and CDR2 FQGNSA. There are 13 residues in the CDR3. Trimming removed 5 bases at V and 8 bases at J, with 15 bases between. In nucleotides, the CDR3 is TGTGCCAGCAGCGCCACAGGGAATGGAGGCTACACCTTC. This sequence encodes CASSATGNGGYTF.

There are a few counts of this clonotype. The J gene is TRBJ2-7, the V gene TRBV28; 7 positions match TRBD2. Trimming removed 7 bases from V and 3 bases from J; junction bases left unmatched: 9. The CDR3 totals 14 residues. CDR1 and CDR2 from the germline V gene are MDHEN and SYDVKM. CDR3 region: CASNWSGKGYEQYF. CDR3 sequence (DNA): TGTGCCAGCAACTGGAGCGGGAAAGGCTACGAGCAGTACTTC.

The chain combines TRBV7-6 with TRBJ2-7; 9 bases are a match to TRBD1. This CDR3 is 14 amino acids long. With 6 bases clipped from V and 7 bases from J, the junction kept 10 bases outside the gene matches. The V gene's germline CDR1 is SGHVS and CDR2 FNYEAQ. The CDR3, as DNA: TGTGCCAGCAGTAAACCGGGACAGGGTCGGGAGCAGTACTTC. Translation gives CASSKPGQGREQYF.

The chain links TRBV20-1 to TRBJ2-3; D not resolved. V lost 1 base to trimming and J lost 4 bases, with 12 bases between them. The V gene's germline CDR1 is DFQATT and CDR2 SNEGSKA (reference sequence). The CDR3 sequence is 14 residues long. The DNA for the CDR3 is TGCAGTGCTAGAGGAGCCTCCGGGTCAGATACGCAGTATTTT. Its translation is CSARGASGSDTQYF.

This clonotype was detected ten times or more. The J gene is TRBJ1-6, the V gene TRBV5-1, with 7 bases that match TRBD1. This CDR3 is built from 14 residues. Germline CDR1 SGHRS, CDR2 YFSETQ. V lost 5 bases and J lost 6; bases outside the gene matches: 5. CDR3 residues: CASRPGTANSPLHF. In DNA form, the CDR3 reads TGCGCCAGCAGGCCCGGGACAGCTAATTCACCCCTCCACTTT.

This clonotype occurred a few times. This sequence joins TRBV9 and TRBJ1-2; D may be TRBD1 (6 bases). Germline values: CDR1 SGDLS, CDR2 YYNGEE. This CDR3 contains 15 residues. V was clipped by 3 bases and J by 5 bases, with 17 bases between them. The CDR3 reads CASSAALRGGYGYTF. CDR3 DNA: TGTGCCAGCAGCGCCGCCCTTAGGGGGGGATATGGCTACACCTTC.

A few counts support this clonotype. The chain employs TRBV12-3 or TRBV12-4 and TRBJ2-2; no reliable D call. The CDR3 spans 13 residues. V lost 8 bases and J lost 0, with 7 bases in between. CDR3 DNA: TGTGCCAGCCGTCTTCCGAACACCGGGGAGCTGTTTTTT. Encoded protein: CASRLPNTGELFF.

This clonotype showed up many times. This sequence joins TRBV5-6 and TRBJ2-2, with D uncertain. Germline V gives CDR1 SGHDT, CDR2 YYEEEE. The CDR3 sequence is 14 residues long. V was shortened by 0 bases and J by 1 base, with 4 bases between the two germline ends. The CDR3 is CASSLGVNTGELFF. For the CDR3, the DNA is TGTGCCAGCAGCTTGGGGGTGAACACCGGGGAGCTGTTTTTT. Together with reference TRBV5-6 and TRBJ2-2, the CDR3 gives the full variable domain: DAGVTQSPTHLIKTRGQQVTLRCSPKSGHDTVSWYQQALGQGPQFIFQYYEEEERQRGNFPDRFSGHQFPNYSSELNVNALLLGDSALYLCASSLGVNTGELFFGEGSRLTVL.

This chain joins TRBV7-2 and TRBJ2-3, with 9 bases identical to TRBD2. Germline values: CDR1 SGHTA, CDR2 FQGNSA. There are 16 residues in the CDR3. With V trimmed by 5 bases and J by 3 bases, 9 bases remained unmatched. CDR3 sequence: CASSTSGYPQTDTQYF. The DNA of the CDR3 is TGTGCCAGCAGCACTAGCGGGTACCCACAGACAGATACGCAGTATTTT.

Here the CDR3 reads CASSPGPAVEAFF. The DNA for the CDR3 is TGTGCCAGCAGCCCAGGACCAGCTGTTGAAGCTTTCTTT. The gene calls are TRBV3-1 and TRBJ1-1, with D hard to call. CDR1 and CDR2 from the germline V gene are LGHDT and YNNKEL (reference sequence). CDR3 size: 13 residues. Trimming removed 4 bases from V and 7 bases from J, with 13 bases in between.

This clonotype was observed at least ten times. The rearrangement uses TRBV20-1 and TRBJ1-6, with D tentatively TRBD1 (6 bases). In germline, CDR1 is DFQATT, CDR2 SNEGSKA (reference sequence). Trimming stripped 3 bases from V and 13 bases from J, with 19 bases between. This CDR3 spans 14 amino acids. The CDR3 protein is CSARMRGALSPLHF. CDR3 sequence (DNA): TGCAGTGCTAGGATGAGGGGGGCCTTAAGCCCCCTCCACTTT.

V is TRBV7-9 and J is TRBJ2-1; no firm D call. This CDR3 contains 14 residues. The V and J ends lost 3 bases and 8 bases respectively, with 14 bases between them. The germline CDR1 and CDR2 sequences are SEHNR and FQNEAQ (reference sequence). DNA for the CDR3: TGTGCCAGCAGCTTTCCCGGGCCCGGAGATGAGCAGTTCTTC. The encoded protein is CASSFPGPGDEQFF.

This clonotype occurred a few times. The chain is built from TRBV6-2 or TRBV6-3 and TRBJ1-2; 7 bases fit TRBD1. Germline V gene data show CDR1 as MNHEY and CDR2 as SVGEGT. Trimming at V came to 2 bases and at J to 8 bases, leaving 17 bases not matched to a gene. CDR3 length: 17 residues. This chain's CDR3 is CASSYPSYRLGGAGYTF. CDR3 DNA: TGTGCCAGCAGTTACCCATCTTATCGATTAGGGGGCGCGGGCTACACCTTC.

This clonotype showed up just a few times. The chain uses TRBV5-1 and TRBJ1-1, with a possible D match to TRBD1 (5 bases). Trimming took off 0 bases at V and 0 bases at J, with 12 bases between the two ends. Germline CDR1 is SGHRS and CDR2 is YFSETQ. The CDR3 totals 16 residues. This CDR3 reads CASSLGDGPMNTEAFF. The CDR3 DNA is TGCGCCAGCAGCTTGGGGGACGGACCCATGAACACTGAAGCTTTCTTT.

The J gene is TRBJ1-1, the V gene TRBV5-1, with TRBD1 as a possible D gene (5 bases). The ends were cut back, 1 base at V and 6 bases at J, with 16 bases in the middle. Germline V gene data show CDR1 as SGHRS and CDR2 as YFSETQ. This CDR3 region has 15 residues. The CDR3 loop is CASSLQQGPRSEAFF. As DNA, the CDR3 is TGCGCCAGCAGCTTGCAGCAGGGCCCGAGGTCTGAAGCTTTCTTT.